This is a list of T cell receptor beta chains from one sample in a study of blood T cell repertoires in COVID-19. TCRdb's copy holds only in-frame clones and misses some; the assay was immunoSEQ multiplex PCR. The profile shows about 240,000 clones, around 87% of them singletons. Sequencing was carried out using PBMCs or T cells enriched from blood (not recorded which). The receptors were sampled from a woman aged 40 to 55 with acute COVID-19. Both conserved end residues are part of each CDR3. The D gene is left open where the match is weak. Only part of the rows carry a size: once, few, many, or a class if the clone is expanded.

V gene,D gene,clone size,J gene,CDR3 DNA,CDR3 protein
TRBV11-2,NA,NA,TRBJ2-1,TGTGCCAGCAGCCAGACTAGATACAATGAGCAGTTCTTC,CASSQTRYNEQFF
TRBV2,NA,few,TRBJ1-1,TGTGCCAGCTTCGTAGGAGGAGAGGACACTGAAGCTTTCTTT,CASFVGGEDTEAFF
TRBV6-5,NA,NA,TRBJ2-2,TGTGCCAGCAGTCATAGCGGAGTAAACACCGGGGAGCTGTTTTTT,CASSHSGVNTGELFF
TRBV6-1,NA,NA,TRBJ2-7,TGTGCCAGCAGTGAAGCCTGGCATACCTACGAGCAGTACTTC,CASSEAWHTYEQYF
TRBV19,TRBD1,NA,TRBJ2-7,TGTGCCAGTAGTGACGACGGGACAGTGGTCTACGAGCAGTACTTC,CASSDDGTVVYEQYF
TRBV19,NA,NA,TRBJ1-2,TGTGCCAGTAGTGCAGCAGGGGCCCCCTATGGCTACACCTTC,CASSAAGAPYGYTF
TRBV12-3/TRBV12-4,TRBD1,NA,TRBJ2-7,TGTGCCACGGCACGGGACAGCAACTACGAGCAGTACTTC,CATARDSNYEQYF
TRBV3-1/TRBV3-2,TRBD2,NA,TRBJ2-1,TGTGCCAGCAGCCAAGATCGGCTAGCGGTGGTCAATGAGCAGTTCTTC,CASSQDRLAVVNEQFF
TRBV27,TRBD1,NA,TRBJ2-1,TGTGCCAGCAGTACACAGGGGTTGGAAAACAATGAGCAGTTCTTC,CASSTQGLENNEQFF
TRBV19,NA,NA,TRBJ2-6,TGTGCCAGTAGTGCAGGGCTCTCTGGGGCCAACGTCCTGACTTTC,CASSAGLSGANVLTF
TRBV11-3,TRBD2,NA,TRBJ2-2,TGTGCCAGCAGGTCTAGCGGGAGAGGATCCGGGGAGCTGTTTTTT,CASRSSGRGSGELFF
TRBV4-1,NA,NA,TRBJ2-7,TGCGCCAGCAGCCAGGAGAAGCACTCCTACGAGCAGTACTTC,CASSQEKHSYEQYF
TRBV6-5,NA,once,TRBJ2-7,TGTGCCAGCTGGGCAACCGGCCCCTACGAGCAGTACTTC,CASWATGPYEQYF
TRBV7-9,TRBD1,few,TRBJ1-1,TGTGCCAGCAGGGCGGGACAGGTGAACACTGAAGCTTTCTTT,CASRAGQVNTEAFF
TRBV9,NA,NA,TRBJ2-1,TGTGCCAGCAGCGTCAGCGGGTTGAACTACAATGAGCAGTTCTTC,CASSVSGLNYNEQFF
TRBV5-1,NA,once,TRBJ2-5,TGCGCCAGCAGCCGAGGAGGGACCGGGGAGACCCAGTACTTC,CASSRGGTGETQYF
TRBV5-1,NA,NA,TRBJ2-1,TGCGCCAGCAGCTTGGTTGGCACCGGAGCGACCTACAATGAGCAGTTCTTC,CASSLVGTGATYNEQFF
TRBV27,TRBD1,NA,TRBJ1-2,TGTGCCAGCAGTTTTACAGGGGGAGCTAACTATGGCTACACCTTC,CASSFTGGANYGYTF
TRBV9,NA,NA,TRBJ2-1,TGTGCCAGCAGCGTAGGACCCGACTCTATCAATGAGCAGTTCTTC,CASSVGPDSINEQFF
TRBV20-1,TRBD2,NA,TRBJ2-1,TGCAGTGCTAGTGAGCGCGGGAGGGCCCTCAATGAGCAGTTCTTC,CSASERGRALNEQFF
TRBV4-1,TRBD2,NA,TRBJ2-1,TGCGCCAGCAGCAGAGCCGGACTAGCGGGAGCTAATGAGCAGTTCTTC,CASSRAGLAGANEQFF
TRBV15,TRBD1,NA,TRBJ1-3,TGTGCCACCAGCAGAGATCAGCAGGGGGCTGGAAACACCATATATTTT,CATSRDQQGAGNTIYF
TRBV19,NA,NA,TRBJ2-3,TGTGCCAGTAGTATGTCCCAGGCCACAGATACGCAGTATTTT,CASSMSQATDTQYF
TRBV5-1,NA,NA,TRBJ1-2,TGCGCCAGCAGCTTATTATCAGGGGTCAACTATGGCTACACCTTC,CASSLLSGVNYGYTF
TRBV7-9,NA,NA,TRBJ1-2,TGTGCCAGCAGCCACAGGGATGAAGATGGCTACACCTTC,CASSHRDEDGYTF
TRBV6-1,TRBD1,once,TRBJ1-5,TGTGCCAGCAGTGCCCAGGGGGCTTTGGGCAATCAGCCCCAGCATTTT,CASSAQGALGNQPQHF
TRBV28,TRBD2,NA,TRBJ2-4,TGTGCCAGCAGACCTTTCGAGCGGGGGCGATCCAAAAACATTCAGTACTTC,CASRPFERGRSKNIQYF
TRBV3-1/TRBV3-2,TRBD2,NA,TRBJ2-5,TGTGCCAGCAGCCAAGACCACGGACTAGCGGCAGAGACCCAGTACTTC,CASSQDHGLAAETQYF
TRBV9,TRBD2,NA,TRBJ2-3,TGTGCCAGCAGGGGAGGGACTAGCTCCACAGATACGCAGTATTTT,CASRGGTSSTDTQYF
TRBV18,NA,NA,TRBJ2-2,TGTGCCAGCTCACCCAACAGGAACACCGGGGAGCTGTTTTTT,CASSPNRNTGELFF
TRBV30,TRBD1,NA,TRBJ2-2,TGTGCCTGGAGACAGGGGTTCACCGGGGAGCTGTTTTTT,CAWRQGFTGELFF
TRBV18,NA,NA,TRBJ2-7,TGTGCCAGCTCACCCGGACTCTCCTACGAGCAGTACTTC,CASSPGLSYEQYF
TRBV21-1,NA,NA,TRBJ2-7,TGTGCCAGCAGCACTCTGGCCGAGGGCCAGCTGACCTACGAGCAGTACTTC,CASSTLAEGQLTYEQYF
TRBV18,TRBD1,NA,TRBJ1-3,TGTGCCAGCTCCCGGTCCGGGACAGGGGGCCTTTCGGCTGGAAACACCATATATTTT,CASSRSGTGGLSAGNTIYF
TRBV9,TRBD1,once,TRBJ2-7,TGTGCCAGCAGCCCCGGGACAGCTTTTAGCTCCTACGAGCAGTACTTC,CASSPGTAFSSYEQYF
TRBV7-8,TRBD2,NA,TRBJ2-7,TGTGCCAGCAGCTTAGCGCGAGCGGGAGAGTCCTACGAGCAGTACTTC,CASSLARAGESYEQYF